This T cell receptor beta chain is from a study of neurological immune-mediated disorders. Every sequencing run generated over 160 million TCR-beta sequences from 15-18 subjects. MiXCR was run by TCRdb on the 5' RACE reads, yielding one entry per CDR3 protein. Of some 43,000 distinct CDR3 sequences in the sample, 2.5% were seen once. In this sample, this clonotype turned up many times. V lost 6 bases and J 4 bases, leaving 10 bases between the germline ends. CDR3 length: 13 residues. Germline V lookup: CDR1 SEHNR, CDR2 FQNEAQ (reference sequence). This sequence was found in a man aged 25 to 45 with multiple sclerosis. The chain combines TRBV7-9 with TRBJ2-1; D gene ambiguous. The sample consisted of PBMCs. CDR3 in DNA: TGTGCCAGCAGTAACAGCGTATACAATGAGCAGTTCTTC. This sequence encodes CASSNSVYNEQFF.